The 26 T cell receptor beta chains presented below share a single source sample, sequenced in a study of blood T cells in healthy people across ages. A second PCR, run for about 6 to 11 cycles, used a sample-barcoded 5' primer plus a J-beta primer mix. TCRdb processed the 5' RACE reads anew with MiXCR; each CDR3 protein has one entry. Among some 1.4 million distinct CDR3 sequences, 42% were seen once, and the ten largest hold 6.5% to 10%. Sequencing used blood. The receptors derive from a woman aged 18 to 35 in good health.

This clonotype has just one count. This rearrangement joins TRBV6-2 or TRBV6-3 to TRBJ1-2; D perhaps matches TRBD1 (5 bases). The CDR3 runs 14 residues. Germline V gives CDR1 MNHEY, CDR2 SVGEGT. V was clipped by 6 bases and J by 10 bases, with 21 bases between them. The CDR3 DNA follows: TGTGCCAGCAGACCGGGACCGACTATGGAGGACTACACCTTC. Translation: CASRPGPTMEDYTF.

The genes are TRBV3-1 and TRBJ2-7; TRBD2 aligns across 7 bases. There are 13 residues in the CDR3. Germline lookup yields CDR1 LGHDT and CDR2 YNNKEL (reference sequence). J lost 2 bases, V lost 8 bases, and 6 bases had no gene match. CDR3 amino acids: CASLGRHPYEQYF. The CDR3, as DNA: TGTGCCAGCCTCGGGAGGCATCCCTACGAGCAGTACTTC.

The chain links TRBV12-3 or TRBV12-4 to TRBJ2-5, with 8 bases lining up with TRBD1. The J call may be in error: the DNA end matches TRBJ2-7 better. This CDR3 spans 17 amino acids. This chain's CDR3 is CASSSGTAGQGYNEQYF. As DNA, the CDR3 is TGTGCCAGCAGTTCAGGTACTGCAGGACAGGGCTACAACGAGCAGTACTTC.

This clonotype has a handful of counts. This chain links TRBV30 with TRBJ2-3, with TRBD2 matching over 15 bases. J was trimmed by 3 bases and V by 5 bases; bases with no gene match: 15. Germline CDR1 reads GTSNPN; CDR2 reads SVGIG (reference sequence). The CDR3 contains 19 residues. The CDR3 loop reads CAWGRLAGLAGGHTDTQYF. DNA of the CDR3: TGTGCCTGGGGGCGTTTGGCGGGACTAGCGGGGGGCCATACAGATACGCAGTATTTT.

The chain employs TRBV7-9 and TRBJ2-1; no clear D. The CDR3 totals 13 residues. CDR1 and CDR2 (germline): SEHNR, FQNEAQ (reference sequence). The V gene lost 3 bases and the J gene lost 6 bases, with 9 bases spanning the gap. The CDR3: CASSLVLSNEQFF. CDR3 nucleotides: TGTGCCAGCAGCTTGGTGCTTAGCAATGAGCAGTTCTTC.

This clonotype was recorded at least ten times. V and J are TRBV12-3 or TRBV12-4 and TRBJ2-7; D is possibly TRBD1 (5 bases). The V gene lost 3 bases and the J gene lost 3 bases, with 18 bases spanning the gap. The CDR3 loop spans 16 amino acids. Written as DNA, the CDR3 is TGTGCCAGCAGTTTTTTCAAAGGGGCGGTAGTCTACGAGCAGTACTTC. Protein: CASSFFKGAVVYEQYF.

This chain joins TRBV4-1 and TRBJ1-4, with D possibly matching TRBD1 (6 bases). Looked up from germline, CDR1 is MGHRA and CDR2 is YSYEKL. Trimming removed 4 bases at V and 7 bases at J, with 16 bases between. This CDR3 spans 15 amino acids. DNA of the CDR3: TGCGCCAGCAGCCCGCAACAGGGAAAGGGTGAAAAACTGTTTTTT. Translation: CASSPQQGKGEKLFF.

This clonotype has just a few counts. The chain uses TRBV7-2 and TRBJ1-1, with D uncertain. V lost 4 bases to trimming and J lost 1 base, with 7 bases between them. The V gene's germline CDR1 is SGHTA and CDR2 FQGNSA. The CDR3 covers 13 residues. CDR3 loop: CASSSQQNTEAFF. Written as DNA, the CDR3 is TGTGCCAGCAGCTCGCAACAGAACACTGAAGCTTTCTTT.

This clonotype was counted only a few times. The genes are TRBV25-1 and TRBJ1-6; D ambiguous. This CDR3 region has 17 residues. Germline V gives CDR1 MGHDK, CDR2 SYGVNS. Trimming removed 4 bases from V and 0 bases from J, with 13 bases in between. CDR3 sequence (DNA): TGTGCCAGCAGTGCCGGCCGGCAAAGCTCCTATAATTCACCCCTCCACTTT. Translation: CASSAGRQSSYNSPLHF.

The J gene is TRBJ2-3, the V gene TRBV12-3 or TRBV12-4, with a tentative D call TRBD2 (7 bases). The ends were cut back, 2 bases at V and 6 bases at J, with 15 bases in the middle. This CDR3 contains 15 residues. The CDR3 DNA reads as TGTGCCAGCAGTTTAAAGGGGGGGGAATTGGATACGCAGTATTTT. Encoded protein: CASSLKGGELDTQYF.

This clonotype came up a few times. The chain combines TRBV28 with TRBJ2-5; D possibly corresponds to TRBD1 (6 bases). The germline CDR1 and CDR2 sequences are MDHEN and SYDVKM. Trimming took off 6 bases at V and 11 bases at J, with 16 bases between the two ends. The CDR3 has 12 residues. DNA for the CDR3: TGTGCCAGCAGCCCTCGTACAGGGAAGCAGTACTTC. Translated: CASSPRTGKQYF. The variable domain in full, with the rest retrieved from reference TRBV28 and TRBJ2-5, is DVKVTQSSRYLVKRTGEKVFLECVQDMDHENMFWYRQDPGLGLRLIYFSYDVKMKEKGDIPEGYSVSREKKERFSLILESASTNQTSMYLCASSPRTGKQYFGPGTRLLVL.

V gene TRBV9 combines with J gene TRBJ1-1; no firm D call. V dropped 0 bases and J dropped 0 bases, with 9 bases sitting between them. The CDR3 runs 15 residues. Germline CDR1 SGDLS, CDR2 YYNGEE. Written as DNA, the CDR3 is TGTGCCAGCAGCGTAGCGGCAGCCATGAACACTGAAGCTTTCTTT. Protein: CASSVAAAMNTEAFF.

The V call is TRBV28, the J call TRBJ2-7, with a possible D match to TRBD2 (7 bases). The CDR3 is 15 amino acids. Germline loops: CDR1 MDHEN, CDR2 SYDVKM. The V end was cut by 11 bases, the J end by 5 bases, with 25 bases between. The CDR3 nucleotides are TGTGCCTTCATAGGGGGGGGCCCAACACCCGACGAGCAGTACTTC. It translates to CAFIGGGPTPDEQYF.

The chain combines TRBV20-1 with TRBJ2-1; the match to TRBD2 covers 9 bases. V lost 3 bases and J lost 8; bases outside the gene matches: 5. Germline CDR1 DFQATT, CDR2 SNEGSKA (reference sequence). CDR3 length: 13 residues. The CDR3 is CSASAGGLDEQFF. CDR3 sequence (DNA): TGCAGTGCTAGCGCGGGGGGGCTGGATGAGCAGTTCTTC.

The J gene is TRBJ1-2, the V gene TRBV20-1; D remains unclear. CDR1 DFQATT and CDR2 SNEGSKA come from the germline V gene (reference sequence). V was clipped by 5 bases and J by 3 bases, with 10 bases between them. The CDR3 is 12 amino acids. The DNA of the CDR3 is TGCAGTGCTGCAGTTTGGGACTATGGCTACACCTTC. This encodes CSAAVWDYGYTF.

This chain uses TRBV6-4 with TRBJ2-2; D may be TRBD1 or TRBD2 (6 bases each). CDR3 length equals 16 residues. Germline values: CDR1 MRHNA, CDR2 SNTAGT. V dropped 2 bases and J dropped 6 bases, with 16 bases sitting between them. The CDR3 loop reads CASSDDLRGAPGELFF. The CDR3 nucleotides read TGTGCCAGCAGTGACGACTTGAGGGGGGCCCCCGGGGAGCTGTTTTTT.

The gene calls are TRBV7-6 and TRBJ2-7, with 10 nucleotides matching TRBD1. The CDR3 is 16 amino acids. CDR1 and CDR2 (germline): SGHVS, FNYEAQ. Germline trimming cut 5 bases from V and 2 bases from J; bases unmatched to any gene: 9. CDR3 in amino acids: CASSESPGTGAYEQYF. CDR3 sequence (DNA): TGTGCCAGCAGCGAATCCCCCGGGACAGGGGCCTACGAGCAGTACTTC.

This clonotype was found a few times. This chain joins TRBV25-1 and TRBJ2-7; 7 bases are shared with TRBD1. Trimming removed 4 bases from V and 0 bases from J; junction bases left unmatched: 6. Germline V gene data show CDR1 as MGHDK and CDR2 as SYGVNS. The CDR3 extends over 15 amino acids. CDR3 sequence (DNA): TGTGCCAGCAGTGTAACAGGGGCGAGCTCCTACGAGCAGTACTTC. Encoded protein: CASSVTGASSYEQYF.

There are a few counts of this clonotype. V usage is TRBV11-2 and J usage is TRBJ2-1; 11 bases match TRBD2. This CDR3 is 17 amino acids long. Trimming took 1 base from V and 4 from J; bases not matched to a gene: 6. In germline, CDR1 is SGHAT, CDR2 FQNNGV. The CDR3 protein is CASSLVGGTSGYNEQFF. CDR3 nucleotide sequence: TGTGCCAGCAGCTTAGTTGGCGGGACTAGCGGTTACAATGAGCAGTTCTTC. The full variable domain, with the rest looked up from reference TRBV11-2 and TRBJ2-1, is EAGVAQSPRYKIIEKRQSVAFWCNPISGHATLYWYQQILGQGPKLLIQFQNNGVVDDSQLPKDRFSAERLKGVDSTLKIQPAKLEDSAVYLCASSLVGGTSGYNEQFFGPGTRLTVL.

This clonotype showed up just a few times. CDR3 DNA: TGTGCCACCAGCCTGGTCGGGCAGGCCCTCAATGAGCAGTTCTTC. This gives the protein CATSLVGQALNEQFF. The chain has TRBV15 and TRBJ2-1; D call uncertain. V was shortened by 5 bases and J by 6 bases, with 17 bases between the two germline ends. CDR1 and CDR2 (germline): LNHNV, YYDKDF (reference sequence). The CDR3 is made up of 15 amino acids.

This clonotype was detected only a few times. This chain joins TRBV20-1 and TRBJ2-1; no clear D gene. CDR1 and CDR2 from the germline V gene are DFQATT and SNEGSKA (reference sequence). This CDR3 has 12 residues. Trimming shortened V by 7 bases and J by 0 bases, and 7 bases separated the two germline ends. CDR3 in amino acids: CSEAVSYNEQFF. CDR3 DNA: TGCAGTGAGGCGGTCTCCTACAATGAGCAGTTCTTC.

This clonotype was counted only a few times. The chain joins TRBV27 to TRBJ2-3; tentatively, D is TRBD2 (6 bases). CDR1 MNHEY and CDR2 SMNVEV come from the germline V gene (reference sequence). The CDR3 is 15 residues long. With 3 bases removed from V and 4 bases from J, the gap between germline ends came to 14 bases. The CDR3 bases are TGTGCCAGCAGTTTTTACGGGGGACGTGCAGATACGCAGTATTTT. Translated, it gives CASSFYGGRADTQYF.

This chain connects TRBV11-2 to TRBJ2-6; D not certain. Germline CDR1 SGHAT, CDR2 FQNNGV. The CDR3 runs to 15 residues. V shed 5 bases and J shed 4 bases, with 12 bases lying between them. CDR3 protein: CASSLGRVGANVLTF. The CDR3, as DNA: TGTGCCAGCAGCCTAGGCCGGGTAGGGGCCAACGTCCTGACTTTC.

The rearrangement uses TRBV4-1 and TRBJ1-5; D perhaps matches TRBD1 (6 bases). CDR3 length equals 15 residues. Germline V gene data show CDR1 as MGHRA and CDR2 as YSYEKL. Deletions cut 1 base from V and 0 bases from J, with 7 bases between. The CDR3: CASSQGQDSNQPQHF. The CDR3 bases are TGCGCCAGCAGCCAAGGACAGGATAGCAATCAGCCCCAGCATTTT.

The V and J genes are TRBV20-1 and TRBJ2-7, with 9 bases aligning to TRBD2. CDR1 DFQATT and CDR2 SNEGSKA come from the germline V gene (reference sequence). The CDR3 extends over 14 amino acids. Germline trimming cut 6 bases from V and 1 base from J; bases unmatched to any gene: 7. CDR3 sequence: CSAQRLADSYEQYF. In DNA, the CDR3 is TGCAGTGCGCAAAGACTAGCGGATTCCTACGAGCAGTACTTC.

V and J are TRBV4-1 and TRBJ2-1, with TRBD2 as a possible D gene (5 bases). This CDR3 has 16 residues. Germline V gives CDR1 MGHRA, CDR2 YSYEKL. V lost 0 bases to trimming and J lost 4 bases, with 13 bases between them. The CDR3 region has the DNA TGCGCCAGCAGCCAAGACGGTAGAGGAGGTTACAATGAGCAGTTCTTC. Translation gives CASSQDGRGGYNEQFF.